This TCR beta chain originates from a study of blood T cell repertoires in COVID-19. Overall study: The cDNA or gDNA used as material had been derived from T cells, B-cell-depleted T cells, or PBMCs.

J lost 8 bases, V lost 1 base, and 4 bases had no gene match. This CDR3 comprises 14 residues. Germline loops: CDR1 MGHRA, CDR2 YSYEKL. Method: immunoSEQ multiplex PCR; TCRdb's copy keeps in-frame clones and lacks some. This sample has 200,000 to 300,000 clones, with 88% found just once. The sample holds a few counts of this clone. V gene TRBV4-1 combines with J gene TRBJ1-4; TRBD1 matches 7 bases. Sequenced: peripheral blood. The sequence was collected from a man in his fifties or sixties who had recovered from COVID-19. The CDR3 nucleotides are TGCGCCAGCAGCCAAGGACAGGGAGTGGAAAAACTGTTTTTT. Its protein is CASSQGQGVEKLFF.